The present entry profiles one T cell receptor beta chain with its context. The data are from a study of blood T cells in healthy people across ages. The authors ran a second PCR of about 7 to 11 cycles using a sample-barcoded 5' primer and a J-beta primer mix. TCRdb re-called the 5' RACE reads through MiXCR, storing one row per CDR3 protein. The table includes approximately 850,000 distinct CDR3 sequences, more than 40% detected once. V lost 0 bases and J 0 bases, leaving 14 bases between the germline ends. This CDR3 contains 17 residues. CDR1 is LGHNA and CDR2 is YSLEER in the germline V gene. The sample was blood. This receptor was identified in a man between 60 and 75 years old in good health. This chain connects TRBV4-3 to TRBJ1-1; D perhaps matches TRBD1 (5 bases). The CDR3 is CASSQDPQGDLNTEAFF. The CDR3 DNA follows: TGCGCCAGCAGCCAAGATCCGCAGGGAGATTTGAACACTGAAGCTTTCTTT.